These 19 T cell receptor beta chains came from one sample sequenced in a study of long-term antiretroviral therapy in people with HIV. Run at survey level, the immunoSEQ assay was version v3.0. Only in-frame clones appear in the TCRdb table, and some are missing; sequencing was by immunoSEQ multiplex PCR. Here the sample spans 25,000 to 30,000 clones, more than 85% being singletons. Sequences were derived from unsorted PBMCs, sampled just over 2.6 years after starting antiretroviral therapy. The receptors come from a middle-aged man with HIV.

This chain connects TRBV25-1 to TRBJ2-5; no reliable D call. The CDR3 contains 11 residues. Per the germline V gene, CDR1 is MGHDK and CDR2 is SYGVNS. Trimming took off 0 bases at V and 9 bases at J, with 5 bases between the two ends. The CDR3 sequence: CASSEYRAQYF. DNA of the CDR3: TGTGCCAGCAGTGAATATCGGGCCCAGTACTTC.

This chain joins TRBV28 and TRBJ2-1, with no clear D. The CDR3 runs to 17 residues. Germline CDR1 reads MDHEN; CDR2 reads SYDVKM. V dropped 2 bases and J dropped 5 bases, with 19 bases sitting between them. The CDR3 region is CASSLIIAMNPNNEQFF. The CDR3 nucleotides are TGTGCCAGCAGTTTAATTATCGCTATGAACCCAAACAATGAGCAGTTCTTC.

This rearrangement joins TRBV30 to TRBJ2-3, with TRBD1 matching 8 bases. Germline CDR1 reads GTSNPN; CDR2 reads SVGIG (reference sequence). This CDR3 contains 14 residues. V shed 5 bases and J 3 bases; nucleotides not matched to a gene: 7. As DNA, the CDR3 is TGTGCCTGGGACAGGGGAAGGGGTACAGATACGCAGTATTTT. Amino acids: CAWDRGRGTDTQYF.

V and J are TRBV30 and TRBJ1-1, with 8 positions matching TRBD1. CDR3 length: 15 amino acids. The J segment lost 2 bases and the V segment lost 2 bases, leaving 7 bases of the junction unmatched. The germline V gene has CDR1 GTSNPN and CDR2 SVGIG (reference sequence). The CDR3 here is CAWSNRGDFNTEAFF. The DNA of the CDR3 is TGTGCCTGGAGTAACAGGGGGGATTTCAACACTGAAGCTTTCTTT.

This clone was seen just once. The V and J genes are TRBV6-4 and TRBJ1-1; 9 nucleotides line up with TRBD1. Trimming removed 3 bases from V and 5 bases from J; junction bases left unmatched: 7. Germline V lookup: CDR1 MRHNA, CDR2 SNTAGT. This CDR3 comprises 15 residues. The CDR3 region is CASSETGGYGTEAFF. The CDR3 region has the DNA TGTGCCAGCAGTGAGACAGGGGGATATGGGACTGAAGCTTTCTTT.

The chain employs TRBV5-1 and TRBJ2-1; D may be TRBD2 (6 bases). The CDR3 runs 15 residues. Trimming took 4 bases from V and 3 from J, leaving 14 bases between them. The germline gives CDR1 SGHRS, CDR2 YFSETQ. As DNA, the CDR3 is TGCGCCAGCAGCGGGACGGGGGAAAGCTACAATGAGCAGTTCTTC. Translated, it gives CASSGTGESYNEQFF.

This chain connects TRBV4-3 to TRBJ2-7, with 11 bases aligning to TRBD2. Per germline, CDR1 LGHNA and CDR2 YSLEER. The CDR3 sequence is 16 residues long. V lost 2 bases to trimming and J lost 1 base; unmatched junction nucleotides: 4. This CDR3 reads CASSQSRTSGSYEQYF. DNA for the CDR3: TGCGCCAGCAGCCAATCTCGGACTAGCGGGTCCTACGAGCAGTACTTC.

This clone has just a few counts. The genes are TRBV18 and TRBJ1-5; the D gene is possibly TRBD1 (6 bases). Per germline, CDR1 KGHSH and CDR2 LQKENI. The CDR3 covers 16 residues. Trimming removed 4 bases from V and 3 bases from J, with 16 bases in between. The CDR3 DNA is TGTGCCAGCTCACTTACCACAGGGTTTGACAATCAGCCCCAGCATTTT. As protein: CASSLTTGFDNQPQHF.

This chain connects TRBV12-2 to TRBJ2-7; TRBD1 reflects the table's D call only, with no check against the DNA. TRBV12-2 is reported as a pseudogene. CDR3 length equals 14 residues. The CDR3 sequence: CAGQGNDILHEQYF. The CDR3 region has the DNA TGTGCAGGGCAGGGGAACGACATTCTCCACGAGCAGTACTTC.

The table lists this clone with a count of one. CDR3 loop: CASSLIGANYGYTF. The CDR3 nucleotides read TGTGCCAGCAGCTTGATCGGAGCTAACTATGGCTACACCTTC. The rearrangement uses TRBV5-4 and TRBJ1-2; D gene uncertain. V lost 1 base and J 0 bases, leaving 7 bases between the germline ends. The CDR3 totals 14 residues. Germline CDR1 and CDR2: SGHNT and YYREEE (reference sequence).

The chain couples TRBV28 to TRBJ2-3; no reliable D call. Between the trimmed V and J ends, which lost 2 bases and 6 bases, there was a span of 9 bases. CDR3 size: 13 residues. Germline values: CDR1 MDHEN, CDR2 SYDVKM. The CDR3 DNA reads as TGTGCCAGCAGTTTACGGACCCCTGATACGCAGTATTTT. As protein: CASSLRTPDTQYF.

CDR3 residues: CASSPNSGFSYEQYF. CDR3 nucleotides: TGTGCCAGCAGTCCAAACAGCGGATTCTCCTACGAGCAGTACTTC. The chain uses TRBV27 and TRBJ2-7, with a weak D call TRBD2 (5 bases). Germline loops: CDR1 MNHEY, CDR2 SMNVEV (reference sequence). The V end lost 5 bases, the J end lost 0 bases, and 14 bases lay between the germline ends. The CDR3 spans 15 residues.

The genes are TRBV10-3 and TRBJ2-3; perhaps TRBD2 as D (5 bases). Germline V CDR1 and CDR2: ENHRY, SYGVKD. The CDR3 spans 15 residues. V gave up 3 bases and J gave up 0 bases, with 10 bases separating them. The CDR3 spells CAISDWESSTDTQYF. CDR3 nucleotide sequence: TGTGCCATCAGTGATTGGGAGTCCAGCACAGATACGCAGTATTTT.

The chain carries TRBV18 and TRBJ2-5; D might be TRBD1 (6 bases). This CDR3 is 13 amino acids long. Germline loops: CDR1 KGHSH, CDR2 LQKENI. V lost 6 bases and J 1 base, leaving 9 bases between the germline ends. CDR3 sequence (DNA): TGTGCCAGCTCCGGGGACACCCAAGAGACCCAGTACTTC. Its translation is CASSGDTQETQYF. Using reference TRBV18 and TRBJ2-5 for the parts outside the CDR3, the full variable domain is NAGVMQNPRHLVRRRGQEARLRCSPMKGHSHVYWYRQLPEEGLKFMVYLQKENIIDESGMPKERFSAEFPKEGPSILRIQQVVRGDSAAYFCASSGDTQETQYFGPGTRLLVL.

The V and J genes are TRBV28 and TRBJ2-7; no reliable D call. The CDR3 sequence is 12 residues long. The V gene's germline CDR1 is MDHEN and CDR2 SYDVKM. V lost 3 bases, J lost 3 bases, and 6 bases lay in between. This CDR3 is CASSFMSYEQYF. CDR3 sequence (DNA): TGTGCCAGCAGTTTTATGAGCTACGAGCAGTACTTC. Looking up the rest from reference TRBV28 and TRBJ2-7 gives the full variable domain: DVKVTQSSRYLVKRTGEKVFLECVQDMDHENMFWYRQDPGLGLRLIYFSYDVKMKEKGDIPEGYSVSREKKERFSLILESASTNQTSMYLCASSFMSYEQYFGPGTRLTVT.

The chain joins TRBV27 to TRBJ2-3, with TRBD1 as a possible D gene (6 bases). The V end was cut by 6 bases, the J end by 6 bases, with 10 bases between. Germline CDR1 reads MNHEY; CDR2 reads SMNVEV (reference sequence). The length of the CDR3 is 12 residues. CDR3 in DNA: TGTGCCAGCAGACAGGGTTTGGATACGCAGTATTTT. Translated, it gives CASRQGLDTQYF.

CDR3 sequence (DNA): TGTGCCAGCAGCCGTGGGACAGCCCAAGAGACCCAGTACTTC. It specifies CASSRGTAQETQYF. The rearrangement links TRBV5-6 to TRBJ2-5, with 7 bases lining up with TRBD1. CDR1 is SGHDT, CDR2 YYEEEE, per germline. CDR3 size: 14 residues. J was trimmed by 1 base and V by 4 bases; bases with no gene match: 4.

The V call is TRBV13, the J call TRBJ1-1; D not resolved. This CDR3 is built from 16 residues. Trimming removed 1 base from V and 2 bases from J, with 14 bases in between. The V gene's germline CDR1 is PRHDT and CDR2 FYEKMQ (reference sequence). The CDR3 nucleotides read TGTGCCAGCAGCTTAGTCGGGTTTGCGAGTAACACTGAAGCTTTCTTT. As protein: CASSLVGFASNTEAFF.

CDR3 in amino acids: CASSQAATEETQYF. CDR3 sequence (DNA): TGTGCCAGCAGCCAAGCCGCGACAGAAGAGACCCAGTACTTC. The V call is TRBV4-2, the J call TRBJ2-5, with a tentative D call TRBD1 (5 bases). V dropped 1 base and J dropped 3 bases, with 9 bases sitting between them. The CDR3 loop spans 14 amino acids. Per the germline V gene, CDR1 is LGHNA and CDR2 is YNFKEQ.